Listed below are T cell receptor beta chains from one sample, sequenced in a study of cytomegalovirus exposure and HLA in healthy donors. The protocol was immunoSEQ multiplex PCR, while the TCRdb copy is restricted to in-frame clones and leaves out a portion. The table records 200,000 or so clones, 82% of them present only once. Specimen: PBMCs. All receptors come from a boy between 2 and 10 years old in good health and CMV-seronegative. CDR3s leave out the opening cysteine and the closing phenylalanine or tryptophan. The D gene is left open where the match is weak. Size tells how often a clone was seen (once, few, many) or the class of an expanded clone, and some rows leave it out.

>-|TRBJ2-2|-|TRBV11-2
ASSLGIGPNTGELF
>-|TRBJ1-3|-|TRBV7-9
ASSLGTSGNTIY
>-|TRBJ2-3|TRBD2|TRBV4-1
ASSQTIAGGRTDTQY
>few|TRBJ2-7|-|TRBV27
ACGRGAAYEQY
>-|TRBJ1-2|TRBD1|TRBV5-5
ASRPGGGYGYT
>-|TRBJ1-6|TRBD1|TRBV19
ASRPMDRGLDSPLH
>once|TRBJ2-7|-|TRBV27
ASSPRDTFYEQY
>-|TRBJ2-3|TRBD2|TRBV5-4
ASSATSGGTDTQY
>-|TRBJ2-7|TRBD1|TRBV11-3
ASSKGQGTDNEQY
>-|TRBJ2-7|-|TRBV11-2
ASRTGTNPLEQY
>-|TRBJ1-1|-|TRBV10-1
ATPREVNTEAF
>-|TRBJ1-2|-|TRBV5-1
ASSLGDRTANYGYT
>-|TRBJ2-2|-|TRBV10-2
ASSETTGGELF
>-|TRBJ2-1|TRBD2|TRBV2
ASLAGEYNEQL
>-|TRBJ2-5|TRBD2|TRBV6-6
ASSSLLAEETQY
>few|TRBJ2-7|TRBD2|TRBV27
ASRASGDYEQY
>-|TRBJ1-3|TRBD1|TRBV4-3
ASSFGRDRGAGNTIY
>-|TRBJ1-6|TRBD1|TRBV6-5
ASSSRDRDSPLH
>-|TRBJ2-1|TRBD2|TRBV7-9
ASNFGGADEQF
>-|TRBJ2-3|-|TRBV19
ASKAGPDTQY
>-|TRBJ2-3|TRBD2|TRBV6-1
ASSGRDYSTDTQY
>-|TRBJ1-4|-|TRBV6-1
ASSERQRPTNEKLF
>-|TRBJ2-1|TRBD1|TRBV9
ASSVAPGQGPYNEQF
>-|TRBJ2-7|-|TRBV7-6
ASSLTANLEQY
>-|TRBJ2-1|-|TRBV27
ASSLSDGAFNEQF
>-|TRBJ1-2|TRBD1|TRBV6-5
ASSYSYRGIYGYT
>-|TRBJ2-1|-|TRBV4-1
ASSQYVENEQF
>-|TRBJ1-5|TRBD1|TRBV27
ASSSGGPNQPQH